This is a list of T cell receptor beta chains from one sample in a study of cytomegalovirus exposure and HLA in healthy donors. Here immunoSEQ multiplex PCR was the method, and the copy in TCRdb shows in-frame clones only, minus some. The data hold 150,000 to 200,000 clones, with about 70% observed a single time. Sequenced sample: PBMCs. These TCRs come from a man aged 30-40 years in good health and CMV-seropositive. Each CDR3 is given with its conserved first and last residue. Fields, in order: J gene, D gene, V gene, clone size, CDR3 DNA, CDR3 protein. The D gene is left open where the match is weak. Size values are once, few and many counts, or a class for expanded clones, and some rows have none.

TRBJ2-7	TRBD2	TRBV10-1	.	TGCGCCAGCTCCATAGCGGGAGGGTACGAGCAGTACTTC	CASSIAGGYEQYF
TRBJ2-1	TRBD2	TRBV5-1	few	TGCGCCAGCAGCTTAGCGGGAGGGATTAACAATGAGCAGTTCTTC	CASSLAGGINNEQFF
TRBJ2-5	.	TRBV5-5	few	TGTGCCAGCAGCTTGGCTTCGGGAACAGGGGAGACCCAGTACTTC	CASSLASGTGETQYF
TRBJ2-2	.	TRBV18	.	TGTGCCAGCTCACCACAAGGGGGAAACACCGGGGAGCTGTTTTTT	CASSPQGGNTGELFF
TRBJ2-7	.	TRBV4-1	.	TGCGCCAGCAGCCTTCGTGGAGGCCCCTACGAGCAGTACTTC	CASSLRGGPYEQYF
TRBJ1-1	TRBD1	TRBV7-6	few	TGTGCCAGCAGCTCAGGACAGGGTATAGCTGAGGCTTTCTTT	CASSSGQGIAEAFF
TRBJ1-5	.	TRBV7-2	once	TGTGCCAGCAGCCCCCATAGCGGGGGGCAGCATCAGCCCCAGCATTTT	CASSPHSGGQHQPQHF
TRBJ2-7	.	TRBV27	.	TGTGCCAGCTGCGACAGCTCCTACGAGCAGTACTTC	CASCDSSYEQYF
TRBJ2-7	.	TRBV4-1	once	TGCGCCAGCAGCCAAGTTAGGGGGAACTACGAGCAGTACTTC	CASSQVRGNYEQYF
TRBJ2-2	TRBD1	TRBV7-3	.	TGTGCCAGCAGCTTTGGACAGGGGGCGCCCGGGGAGCTGTTTTTT	CASSFGQGAPGELFF
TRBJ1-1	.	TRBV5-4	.	TGTGCCAGCAGCACTTTCGACGGGAAAAACACTGAAGCTTTCTTT	CASSTFDGKNTEAFF
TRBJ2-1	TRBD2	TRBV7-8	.	TGTGCCAGCGAGAGCGGGAGGGCCAATGAGCAGTTCTTC	CASESGRANEQFF
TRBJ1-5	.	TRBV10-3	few	TGTGCCATCAGGGAGGGCCCTAATCAGCCCCAGCATTTT	CAIREGPNQPQHF
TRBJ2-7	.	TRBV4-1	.	TGCGCCAGCAGCCAAGAAAGGGGGGAGGGCCCCTACGAGCAGTACTTC	CASSQERGEGPYEQYF
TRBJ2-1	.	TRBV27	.	TGTGCCAGCAGTTTAGGAGTTTACTCCTACAATGAGCAGTTCTTC	CASSLGVYSYNEQFF
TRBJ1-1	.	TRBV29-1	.	TGCAGCGTTGAAGCGGGTCGGACTGAAGCTTTCTTT	CSVEAGRTEAFF
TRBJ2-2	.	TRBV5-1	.	TGCGCCAGCAGCTTAGAGGTTGGGTTCGGGGAGCTGTTTTTT	CASSLEVGFGELFF
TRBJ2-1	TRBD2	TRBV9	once	TGTGCCAGCAGCGTAGATGGGACTAGCGGGAGGATGTGGGGGATCGATGAGCAGTTCTTC	CASSVDGTSGRMWGIDEQFF
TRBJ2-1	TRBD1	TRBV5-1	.	TGCGCCAGCAGCTTGGCCCTACAGGGGGGATCCTACAATGAGCAGTTCTTC	CASSLALQGGSYNEQFF
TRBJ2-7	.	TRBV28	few	TGTGCCAGCAGTTTAGGCAGGGCCTACGAGCAGTACTTC	CASSLGRAYEQYF
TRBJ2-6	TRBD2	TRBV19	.	TGTGCCACCCGCGCCAGCGGGAGGGCCCTGGCTGGGGCCAACGTCCTGACTTTC	CATRASGRALAGANVLTF
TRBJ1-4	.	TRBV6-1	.	TGTGCCAGCAGTCAGCGGCAAACAGATAGCGAAAAACTGTTTTTT	CASSQRQTDSEKLFF
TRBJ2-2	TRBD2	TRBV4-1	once	TGCGCCAGCAGCCAAGCTGCGGGAGGCGGGGAGCTGTTTTTT	CASSQAAGGGELFF
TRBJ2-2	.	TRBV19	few	TGTGCCAGTAGTATAGAAGGGGCCGGGGAGCTGTTTTTT	CASSIEGAGELFF
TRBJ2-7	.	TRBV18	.	TGTGCCAGCTCACCACAAGCTTACGAGCAGTACTTC	CASSPQAYEQYF
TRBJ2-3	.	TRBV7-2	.	TGTGCCAGCAGCTTAGCTGTACAGTCCACAGATACGCAGTATTTT	CASSLAVQSTDTQYF
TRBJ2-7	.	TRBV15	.	TGTGCCACCAGCAGAGATTGGCCTTCGACTGCCTACGAGCAGTACTTC	CATSRDWPSTAYEQYF
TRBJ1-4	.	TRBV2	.	TGTGCCAGCAGTGAATTGTGGGGAGCAACTAATGAAAAGCTGTTTTTT	CASSELWGATNEKLFF
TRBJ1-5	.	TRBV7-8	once	TGTGCCAGCAGCCTAGGACAGCTAGATAGCAATCAGCCCCAGCATTTT	CASSLGQLDSNQPQHF
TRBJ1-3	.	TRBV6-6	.	TGTGCCAGCGAATCCCAGGGGGGAAACACCATATATTTT	CASESQGGNTIYF
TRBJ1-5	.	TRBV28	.	TGTGCCAGCCATAGCCCGGGGGTTGGCAATCAGCCCCAGCATTTT	CASHSPGVGNQPQHF
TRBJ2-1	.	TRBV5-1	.	TGCGCCAGCAGCTTAGACGGGAGTGGCCACAATGAGCAGTTCTTC	CASSLDGSGHNEQFF
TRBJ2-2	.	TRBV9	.	TGTGCCAGCAGCCCACAGGGTATCGGGGAGCTGTTTTTT	CASSPQGIGELFF
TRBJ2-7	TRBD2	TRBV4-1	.	TGCGCCAGCAGCCAAGATCGACTAGCTGCCTACGAGCAGTACTTC	CASSQDRLAAYEQYF
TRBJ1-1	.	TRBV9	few	TGTGCCAGCAGCGTGGGGGGGGTGAACACTGAAGCTTTCTTT	CASSVGGVNTEAFF
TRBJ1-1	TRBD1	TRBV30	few	TGTGCCTGGGGGCGACAGGGGGCTGAGGGTGAAGCTTTCTTT	CAWGRQGAEGEAFF
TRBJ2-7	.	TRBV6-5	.	TGTGCCAGCAGTAAGTTCCAGGGTTCCTACGAGCAGTACTTC	CASSKFQGSYEQYF
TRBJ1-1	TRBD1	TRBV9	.	TGTGCCAGCAGCTCCCGAGAAGGGGGCCGAGCTTTCTTT	CASSSREGGRAFF
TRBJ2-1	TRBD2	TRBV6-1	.	TGTGCCAGCAGAGGGACTAGCGGTTACAATGAGCAGTTCTTC	CASRGTSGYNEQFF
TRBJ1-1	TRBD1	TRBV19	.	TGTGCCAGTAGCCAGGGACAGGGGAATACTGAAGCTTTCTTT	CASSQGQGNTEAFF
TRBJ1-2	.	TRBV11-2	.	TGTGCCAGCAGCTTGTGGGAGGGCAACCATGGCTACACCTTC	CASSLWEGNHGYTF
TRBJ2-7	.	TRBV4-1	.	TGCGCCAGCAGCCAAGGAGGTAGGGGCGAGCAGTACTTC	CASSQGGRGEQYF
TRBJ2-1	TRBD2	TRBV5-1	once	TGCGCCAGCAGCTCGACGGGTACGGGACTAGCGGGATACAATGAGCAGTTCTTC	CASSSTGTGLAGYNEQFF
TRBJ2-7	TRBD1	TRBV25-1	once	TGTGCCAGCAGTGATGACAGGGGTTTTATTTACGAGCAGTACTTC	CASSDDRGFIYEQYF
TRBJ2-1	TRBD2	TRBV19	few	TGTGCCAGTAGTATCTCTCCCGAGAGGGGGCTAGCGGGACCCTTCTCCTACAATGAGCAGTTCTTC	CASSISPERGLAGPFSYNEQFF
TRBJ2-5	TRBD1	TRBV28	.	TGTGCCAGCGGCGACAGGGGGCTGCTCGAGACCCAGTACTTC	CASGDRGLLETQYF
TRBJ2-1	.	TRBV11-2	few	TGTGCCAGCAGCCCCTATGGAAGCGGAGCCTACAATGAGCAGTTCTTC	CASSPYGSGAYNEQFF
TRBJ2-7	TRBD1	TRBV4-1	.	TGCGCCAGCAGCCCAACGGGACAGGGGAGCTACGAGCAGTACTTC	CASSPTGQGSYEQYF
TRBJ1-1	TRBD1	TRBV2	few	TGTGCCAGCAGGGTCGGACAGGCTCGGAACACTGAAGCTTTCTTT	CASRVGQARNTEAFF
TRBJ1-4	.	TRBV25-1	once	TGTGCCAGCAGTGAATCTGGCAGGTCTGAAAAACTGTTTTTT	CASSESGRSEKLFF
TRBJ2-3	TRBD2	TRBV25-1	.	TGTGCCAGCAGTGATCAGCGGGATAGGCAGTATTTT	CASSDQRDRQYF
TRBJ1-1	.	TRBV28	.	TGTGCCAGCAGTTCTCAGCGGAACACTGAAGCTTTCTTT	CASSSQRNTEAFF
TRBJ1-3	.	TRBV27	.	TGTGCCAGCAGTGGTGACAGGCTTACCATATATTTT	CASSGDRLTIYF
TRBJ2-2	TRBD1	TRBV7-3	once	TGTGCCAGCAGCTCCGTCCCGGGACAGGGAGGAACCGGGGAGCTGTTTTTT	CASSSVPGQGGTGELFF
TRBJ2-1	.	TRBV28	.	TGTGCCAGCAGTTTAGAACTGTTGGGCGAGCAGTTCTTC	CASSLELLGEQFF